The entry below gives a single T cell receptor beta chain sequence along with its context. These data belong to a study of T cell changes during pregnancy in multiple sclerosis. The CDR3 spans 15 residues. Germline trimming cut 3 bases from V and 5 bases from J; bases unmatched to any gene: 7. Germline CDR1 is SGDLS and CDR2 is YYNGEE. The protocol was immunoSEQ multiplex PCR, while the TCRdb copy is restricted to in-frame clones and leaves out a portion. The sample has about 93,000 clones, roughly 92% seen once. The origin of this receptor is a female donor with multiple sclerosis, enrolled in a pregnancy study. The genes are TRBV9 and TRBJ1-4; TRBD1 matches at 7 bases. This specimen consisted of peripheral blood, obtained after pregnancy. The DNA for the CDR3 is TGTGCCAGCAGCGGACCCGGGACAGCAAATGAAAAACTGTTTTTT. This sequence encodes CASSGPGTANEKLFF.